This T cell receptor (beta chain) was profiled in a study of cytomegalovirus exposure and HLA in healthy donors. Study results and limitations: Per published accounts, TCR beta sequences correctly predicted the HLA-A and HLA-B alleles of most subjects. A later analysis, which compared TCR beta chains of equal frequency, found the HLA-associated ones more clonally expanded. When analyzed later, a missense DCLRE1C variant was found to be linked to TCR beta V- and J-gene trimming. According to the study, around 180 TCR beta chains were cytomegalovirus-associated.

CDR1 is MNHEY and CDR2 is SMNVEV in the germline V gene (reference sequence). This CDR3 spans 14 amino acids. V lost 3 bases, J lost 3 bases, and 1 base stayed unmatched. For this clone: Its antigen is still unknown.

The primer mix had 60 Vbeta and 13 Jbeta primers. The repertoire was sequenced with immunoSEQ multiplex PCR; TCRdb's copy has only in-frame clones and lacks some. The sample shows about 220,000 clones, less than 85% of them seen only once. The specimen sequenced was PBMCs. The TCR sequence derives from a man aged 18 to 29 in good health and CMV-seronegative. This chain joins TRBV27 and TRBJ2-7, with 11 nucleotides matching TRBD2. The CDR3 nucleotides are TGTGCCAGCAGTTTCCTAGCGGGAGGCTACGAGCAGTACTTC. It codes for CASSFLAGGYEQYF.